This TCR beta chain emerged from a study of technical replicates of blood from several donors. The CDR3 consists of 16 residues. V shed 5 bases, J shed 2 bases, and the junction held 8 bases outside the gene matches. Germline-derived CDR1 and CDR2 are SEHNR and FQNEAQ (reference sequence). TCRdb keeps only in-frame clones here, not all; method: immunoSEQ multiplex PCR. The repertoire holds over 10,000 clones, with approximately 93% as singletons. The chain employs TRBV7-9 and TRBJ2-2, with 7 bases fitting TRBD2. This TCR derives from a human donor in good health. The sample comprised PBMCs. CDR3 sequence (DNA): TGTGCCAGCAGCCAGTCAAGCGGGGTTAACACCGGGGAGCTGTTTTTT. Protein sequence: CASSQSSGVNTGELFF. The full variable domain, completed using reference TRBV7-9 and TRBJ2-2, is DTGVSQNPRHKITKRGQNVTFRCDPISEHNRLYWYRQTLGQGPEFLTYFQNEAQLEKSRLLSDRFSAERPKGSFSTLEIQRTEQGDSAMYLCASSQSSGVNTGELFFGEGSRLTVL.